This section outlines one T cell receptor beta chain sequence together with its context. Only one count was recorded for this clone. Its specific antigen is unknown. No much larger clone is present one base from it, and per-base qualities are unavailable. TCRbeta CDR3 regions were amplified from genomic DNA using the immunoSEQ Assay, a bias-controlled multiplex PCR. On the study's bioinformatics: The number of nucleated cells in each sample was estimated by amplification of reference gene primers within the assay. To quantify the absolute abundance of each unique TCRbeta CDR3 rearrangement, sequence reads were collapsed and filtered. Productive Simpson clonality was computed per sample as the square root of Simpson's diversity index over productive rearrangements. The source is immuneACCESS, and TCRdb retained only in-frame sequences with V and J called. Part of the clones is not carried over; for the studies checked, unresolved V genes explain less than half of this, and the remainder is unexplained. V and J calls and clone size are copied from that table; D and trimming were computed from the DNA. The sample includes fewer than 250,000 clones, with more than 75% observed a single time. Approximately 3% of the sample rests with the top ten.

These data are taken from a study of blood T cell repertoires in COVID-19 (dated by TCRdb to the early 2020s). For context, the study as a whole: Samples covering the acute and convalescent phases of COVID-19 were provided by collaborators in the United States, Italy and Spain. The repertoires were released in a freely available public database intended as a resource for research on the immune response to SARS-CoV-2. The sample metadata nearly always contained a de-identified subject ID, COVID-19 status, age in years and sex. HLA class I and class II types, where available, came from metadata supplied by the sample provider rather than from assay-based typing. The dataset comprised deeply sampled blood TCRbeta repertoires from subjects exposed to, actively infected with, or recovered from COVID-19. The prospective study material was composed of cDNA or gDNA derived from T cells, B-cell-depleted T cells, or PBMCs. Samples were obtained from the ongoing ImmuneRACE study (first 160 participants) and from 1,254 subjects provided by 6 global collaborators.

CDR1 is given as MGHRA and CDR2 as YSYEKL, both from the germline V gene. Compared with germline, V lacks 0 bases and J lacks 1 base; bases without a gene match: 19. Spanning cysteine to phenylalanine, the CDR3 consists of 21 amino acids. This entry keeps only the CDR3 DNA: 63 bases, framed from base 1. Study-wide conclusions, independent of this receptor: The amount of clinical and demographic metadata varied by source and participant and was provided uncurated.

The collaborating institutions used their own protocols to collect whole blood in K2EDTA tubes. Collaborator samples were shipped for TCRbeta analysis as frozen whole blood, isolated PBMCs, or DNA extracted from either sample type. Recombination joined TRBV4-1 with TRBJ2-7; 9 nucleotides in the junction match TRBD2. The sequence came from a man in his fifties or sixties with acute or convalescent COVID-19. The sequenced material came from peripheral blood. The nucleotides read TGCGCCAGCAGCCAAGATTTTCGTGGCGGGGGGGCGATAAGTAGGTCCTACGAGCAGTACTTC. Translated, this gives CASSQDFRGGGAISRSYEQYF.